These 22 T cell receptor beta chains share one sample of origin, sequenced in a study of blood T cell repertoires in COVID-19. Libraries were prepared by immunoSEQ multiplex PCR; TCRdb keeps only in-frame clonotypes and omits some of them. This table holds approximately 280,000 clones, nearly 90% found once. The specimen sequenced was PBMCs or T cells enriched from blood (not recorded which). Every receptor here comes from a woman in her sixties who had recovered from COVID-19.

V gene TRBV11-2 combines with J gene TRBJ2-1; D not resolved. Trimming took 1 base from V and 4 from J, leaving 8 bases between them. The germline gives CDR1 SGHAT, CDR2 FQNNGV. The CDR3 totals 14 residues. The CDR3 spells CASSLASTYNEQFF. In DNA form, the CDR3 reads TGTGCCAGCAGCTTAGCTTCGACTTACAATGAGCAGTTCTTC.

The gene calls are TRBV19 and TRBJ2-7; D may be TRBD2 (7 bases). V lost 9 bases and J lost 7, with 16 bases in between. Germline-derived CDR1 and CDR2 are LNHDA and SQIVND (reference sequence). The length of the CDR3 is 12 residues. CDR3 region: CASGQWGGEQYF. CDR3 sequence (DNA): TGTGCCAGCGGACAGTGGGGGGGTGAGCAGTACTTC.

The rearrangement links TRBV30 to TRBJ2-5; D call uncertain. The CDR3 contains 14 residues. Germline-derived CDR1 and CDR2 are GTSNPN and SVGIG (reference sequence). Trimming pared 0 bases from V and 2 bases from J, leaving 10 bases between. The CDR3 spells CAWSVPPGQETQYF. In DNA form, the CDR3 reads TGTGCCTGGAGTGTCCCCCCAGGACAAGAGACCCAGTACTTC.

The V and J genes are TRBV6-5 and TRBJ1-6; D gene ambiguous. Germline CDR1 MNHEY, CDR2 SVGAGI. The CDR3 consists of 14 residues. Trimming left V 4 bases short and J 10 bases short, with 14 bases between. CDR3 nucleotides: TGTGCCAGCAGTTCCCCGGCGACGAGGTCACCCCTCCACTTT. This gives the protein CASSSPATRSPLHF.

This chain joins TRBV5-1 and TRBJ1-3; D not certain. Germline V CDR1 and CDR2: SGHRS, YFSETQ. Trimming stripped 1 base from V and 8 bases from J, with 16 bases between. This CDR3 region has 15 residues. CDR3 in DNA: TGCGCCAGCAGCTTGCGCAGTAGAGGCCCAGACACCATATATTTT. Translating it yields CASSLRSRGPDTIYF.

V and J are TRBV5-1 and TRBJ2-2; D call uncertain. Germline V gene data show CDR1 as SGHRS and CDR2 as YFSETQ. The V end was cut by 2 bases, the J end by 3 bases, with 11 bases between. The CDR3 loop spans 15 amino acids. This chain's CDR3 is CASSLAPFDTGELFF. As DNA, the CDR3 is TGCGCCAGCAGCTTAGCCCCATTTGACACCGGGGAGCTGTTTTTT.

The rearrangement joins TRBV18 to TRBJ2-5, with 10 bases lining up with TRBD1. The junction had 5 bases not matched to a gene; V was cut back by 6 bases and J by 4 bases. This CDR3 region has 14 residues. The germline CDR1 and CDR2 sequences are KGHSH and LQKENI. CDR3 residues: CASSTRQGAETQYF. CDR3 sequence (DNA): TGTGCCAGCTCCACCCGACAGGGGGCAGAGACCCAGTACTTC.

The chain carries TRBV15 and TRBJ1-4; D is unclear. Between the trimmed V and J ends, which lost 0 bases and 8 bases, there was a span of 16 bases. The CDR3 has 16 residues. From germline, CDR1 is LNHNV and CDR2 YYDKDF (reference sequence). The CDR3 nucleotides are TGTGCCACCAGCAGAGATAGCAGGTTCGGGGAGGAAAAACTGTTTTTT. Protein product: CATSRDSRFGEEKLFF.

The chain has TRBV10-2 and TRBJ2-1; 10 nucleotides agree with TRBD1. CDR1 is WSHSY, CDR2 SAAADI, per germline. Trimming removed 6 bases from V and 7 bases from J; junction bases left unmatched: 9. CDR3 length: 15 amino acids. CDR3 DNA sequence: TGCGCCAGCAGGTTAGACAGGGGGCCTTTAAATGAGCAGTTCTTC. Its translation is CASRLDRGPLNEQFF.

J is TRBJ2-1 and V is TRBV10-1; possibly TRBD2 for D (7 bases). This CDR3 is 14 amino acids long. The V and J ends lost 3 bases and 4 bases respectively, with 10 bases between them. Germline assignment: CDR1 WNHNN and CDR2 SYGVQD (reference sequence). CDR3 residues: CASSDGGAYNEQFF. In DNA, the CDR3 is TGCGCCAGCAGTGATGGGGGGGCTTACAATGAGCAGTTCTTC.

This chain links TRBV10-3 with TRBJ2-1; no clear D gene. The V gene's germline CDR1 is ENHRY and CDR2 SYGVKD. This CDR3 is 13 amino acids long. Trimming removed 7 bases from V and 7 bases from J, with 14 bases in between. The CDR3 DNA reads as TGTGCCATCACTATCGATAGAAGTAATGAGCAGTTCTTC. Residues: CAITIDRSNEQFF.

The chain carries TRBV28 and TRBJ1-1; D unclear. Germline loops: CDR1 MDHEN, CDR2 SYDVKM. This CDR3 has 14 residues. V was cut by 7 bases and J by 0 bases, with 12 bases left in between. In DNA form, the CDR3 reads TGTGCCAGCACTCTGGGCCAGCTGAACACTGAAGCTTTCTTT. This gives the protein CASTLGQLNTEAFF.

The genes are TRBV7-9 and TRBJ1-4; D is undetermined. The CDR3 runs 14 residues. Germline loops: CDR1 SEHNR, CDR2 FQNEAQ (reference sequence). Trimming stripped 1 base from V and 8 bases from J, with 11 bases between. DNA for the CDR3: TGTGCCAGCAGCTTAGACTTATCTTGGGAAAAACTGTTTTTT. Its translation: CASSLDLSWEKLFF.

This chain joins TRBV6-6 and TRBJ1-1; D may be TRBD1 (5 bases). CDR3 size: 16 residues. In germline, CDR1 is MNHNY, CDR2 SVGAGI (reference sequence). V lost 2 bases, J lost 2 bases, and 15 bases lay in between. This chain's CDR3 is CASSYGQGHPNTEAFF. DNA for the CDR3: TGTGCCAGCAGTTACGGGCAGGGCCATCCTAACACTGAAGCTTTCTTT.

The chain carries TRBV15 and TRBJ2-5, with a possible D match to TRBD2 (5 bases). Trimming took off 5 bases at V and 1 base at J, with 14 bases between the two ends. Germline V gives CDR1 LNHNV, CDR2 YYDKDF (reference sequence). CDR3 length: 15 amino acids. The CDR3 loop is CATSFLRGLQETQYF. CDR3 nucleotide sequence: TGTGCCACCAGCTTCCTCCGCGGACTCCAAGAGACCCAGTACTTC.

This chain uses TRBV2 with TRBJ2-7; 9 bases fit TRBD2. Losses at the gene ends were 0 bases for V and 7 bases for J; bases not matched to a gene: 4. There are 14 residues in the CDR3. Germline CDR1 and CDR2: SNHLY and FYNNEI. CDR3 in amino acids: CASSEASLAGEQYF. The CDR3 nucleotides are TGTGCCAGCAGTGAAGCGAGTCTAGCGGGGGAGCAGTACTTC.

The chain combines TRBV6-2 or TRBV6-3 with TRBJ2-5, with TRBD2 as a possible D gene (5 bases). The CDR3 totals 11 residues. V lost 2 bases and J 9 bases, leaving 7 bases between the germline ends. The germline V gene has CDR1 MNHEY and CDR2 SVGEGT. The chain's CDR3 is CASSYGRAQYF. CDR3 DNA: TGTGCCAGCAGTTACGGGCGGGCCCAGTACTTC.

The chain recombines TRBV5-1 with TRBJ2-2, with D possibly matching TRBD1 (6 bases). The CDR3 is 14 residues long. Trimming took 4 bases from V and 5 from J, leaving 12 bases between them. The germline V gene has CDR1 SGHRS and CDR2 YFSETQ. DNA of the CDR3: TGCGCCAGCAGCCAAGGGACACAAACCGGGGAGCTGTTTTTT. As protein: CASSQGTQTGELFF.

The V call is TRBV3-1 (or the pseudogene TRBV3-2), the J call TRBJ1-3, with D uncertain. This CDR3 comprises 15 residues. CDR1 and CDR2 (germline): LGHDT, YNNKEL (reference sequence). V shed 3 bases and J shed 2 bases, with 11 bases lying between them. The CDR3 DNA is TGTGCCAGCAGCCACCTCAGTGCAACTGGAAACACCATATATTTT. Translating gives CASSHLSATGNTIYF.

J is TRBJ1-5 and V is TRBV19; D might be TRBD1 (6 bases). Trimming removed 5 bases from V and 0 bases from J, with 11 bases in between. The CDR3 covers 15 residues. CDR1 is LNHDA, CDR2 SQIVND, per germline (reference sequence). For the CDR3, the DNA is TGTGCCAGTAGTCACCACAGGGATAGCAATCAGCCCCAGCATTTT. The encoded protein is CASSHHRDSNQPQHF.

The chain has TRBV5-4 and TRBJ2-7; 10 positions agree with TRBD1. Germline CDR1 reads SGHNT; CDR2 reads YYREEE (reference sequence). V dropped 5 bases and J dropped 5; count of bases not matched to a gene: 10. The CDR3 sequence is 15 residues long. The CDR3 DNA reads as TGTGCCAGCAGTAACCGGGACAGGGGCGTCCACGAGCAGTACTTC. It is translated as CASSNRDRGVHEQYF.

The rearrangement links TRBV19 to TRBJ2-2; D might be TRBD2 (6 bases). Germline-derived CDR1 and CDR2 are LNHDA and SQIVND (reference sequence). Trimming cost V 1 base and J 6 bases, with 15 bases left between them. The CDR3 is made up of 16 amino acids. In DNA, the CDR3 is TGTGCCAGTAGTATAGGTGCTAGCGTGACGGCCGGGGAGCTGTTTTTT. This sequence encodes CASSIGASVTAGELFF. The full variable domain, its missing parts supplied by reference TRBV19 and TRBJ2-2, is DGGITQSPKYLFRKEGQNVTLSCEQNLNHDAMYWYRQDPGQGLRLIYYSQIVNDFQKGDIAEGYSVSREKKESFPLTVTSAQKNPTAFYLCASSIGASVTAGELFFGEGSRLTVL.